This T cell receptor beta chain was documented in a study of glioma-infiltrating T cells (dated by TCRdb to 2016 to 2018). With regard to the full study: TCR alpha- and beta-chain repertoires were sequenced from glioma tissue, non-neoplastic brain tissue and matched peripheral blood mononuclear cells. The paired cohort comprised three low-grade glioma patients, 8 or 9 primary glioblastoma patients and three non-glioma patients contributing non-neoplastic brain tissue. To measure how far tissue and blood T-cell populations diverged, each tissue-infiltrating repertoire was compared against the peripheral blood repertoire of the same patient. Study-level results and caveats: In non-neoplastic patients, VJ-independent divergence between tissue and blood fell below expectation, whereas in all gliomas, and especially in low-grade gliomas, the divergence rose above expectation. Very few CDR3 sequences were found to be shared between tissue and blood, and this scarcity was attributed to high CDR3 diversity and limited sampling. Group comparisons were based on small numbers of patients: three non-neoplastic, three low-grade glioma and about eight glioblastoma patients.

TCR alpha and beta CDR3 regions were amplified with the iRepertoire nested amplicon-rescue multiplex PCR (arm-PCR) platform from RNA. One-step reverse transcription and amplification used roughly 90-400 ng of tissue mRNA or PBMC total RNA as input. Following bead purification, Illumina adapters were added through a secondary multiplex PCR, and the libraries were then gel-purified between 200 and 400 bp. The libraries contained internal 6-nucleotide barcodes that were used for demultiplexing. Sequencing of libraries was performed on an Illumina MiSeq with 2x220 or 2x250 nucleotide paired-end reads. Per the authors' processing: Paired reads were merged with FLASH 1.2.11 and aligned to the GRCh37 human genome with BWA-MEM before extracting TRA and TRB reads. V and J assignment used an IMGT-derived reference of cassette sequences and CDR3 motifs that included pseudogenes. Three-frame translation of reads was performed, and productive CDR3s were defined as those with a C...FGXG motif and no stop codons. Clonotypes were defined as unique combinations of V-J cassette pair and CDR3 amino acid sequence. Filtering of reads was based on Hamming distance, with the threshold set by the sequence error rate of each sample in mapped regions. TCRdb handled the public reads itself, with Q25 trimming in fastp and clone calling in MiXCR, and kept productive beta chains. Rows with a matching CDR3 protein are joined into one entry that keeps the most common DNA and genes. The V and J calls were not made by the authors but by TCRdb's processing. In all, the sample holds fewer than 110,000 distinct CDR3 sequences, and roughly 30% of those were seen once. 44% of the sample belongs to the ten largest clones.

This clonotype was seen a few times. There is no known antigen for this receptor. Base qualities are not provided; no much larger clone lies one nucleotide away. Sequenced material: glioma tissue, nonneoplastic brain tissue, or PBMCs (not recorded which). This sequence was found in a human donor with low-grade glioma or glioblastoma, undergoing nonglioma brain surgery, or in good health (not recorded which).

In nucleotide form, the sequence is TGTGCCAGCAGTCCCAGGAGGGACTACGAGCAGTACTTC. It specifies CASSPRRDYEQYF. The rearranged segments are TRBV7-2 and TRBJ2-7; the D gene is perhaps TRBD2, from 6 matching bases. V and J are truncated by 6 bases and 3 bases respectively, leaving an intervening sequence of 12 bases. From its cysteine to its phenylalanine, the CDR3 spans 13 amino acids. The sequence is cut down to CDR3 DNA, 39 bases in frame from base 1. CDR1 and CDR2 are drawn from the germline V gene: SGHTA, FQGNSA.